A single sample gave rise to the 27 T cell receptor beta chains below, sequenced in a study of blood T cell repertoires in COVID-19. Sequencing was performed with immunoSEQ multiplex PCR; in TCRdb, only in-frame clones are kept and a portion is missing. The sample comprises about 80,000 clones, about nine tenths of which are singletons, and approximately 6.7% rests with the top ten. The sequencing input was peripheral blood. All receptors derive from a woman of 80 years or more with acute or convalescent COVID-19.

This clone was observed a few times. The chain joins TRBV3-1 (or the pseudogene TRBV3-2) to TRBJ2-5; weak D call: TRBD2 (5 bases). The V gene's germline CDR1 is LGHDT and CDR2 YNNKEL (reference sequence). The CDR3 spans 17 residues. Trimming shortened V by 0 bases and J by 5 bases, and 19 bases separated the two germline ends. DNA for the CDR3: TGTGCCAGCAGCCAAGATACTGGTATGGCTAGCAGGGAGACCCAGTACTTC. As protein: CASSQDTGMASRETQYF.

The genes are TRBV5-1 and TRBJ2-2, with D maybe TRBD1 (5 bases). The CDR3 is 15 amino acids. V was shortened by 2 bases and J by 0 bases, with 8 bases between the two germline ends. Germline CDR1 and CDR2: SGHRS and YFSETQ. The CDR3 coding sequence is TGCGCCAGCAGCTTACCGACAGCGAACACCGGGGAGCTGTTTTTT. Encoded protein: CASSLPTANTGELFF.

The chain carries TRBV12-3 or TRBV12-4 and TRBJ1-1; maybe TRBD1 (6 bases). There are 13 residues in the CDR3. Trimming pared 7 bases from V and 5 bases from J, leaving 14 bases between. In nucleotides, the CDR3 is TGTGCCAGCACCTGGGGGGGGCGAACTGAAGCTTTCTTT. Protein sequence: CASTWGGRTEAFF.

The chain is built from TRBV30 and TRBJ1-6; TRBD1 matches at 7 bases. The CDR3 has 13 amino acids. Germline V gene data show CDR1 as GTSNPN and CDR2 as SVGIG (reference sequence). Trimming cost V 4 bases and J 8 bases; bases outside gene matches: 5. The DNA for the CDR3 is TGTGCCTGGACGAAGGACAGGTATTCACCCCTCCACTTT. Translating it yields CAWTKDRYSPLHF.

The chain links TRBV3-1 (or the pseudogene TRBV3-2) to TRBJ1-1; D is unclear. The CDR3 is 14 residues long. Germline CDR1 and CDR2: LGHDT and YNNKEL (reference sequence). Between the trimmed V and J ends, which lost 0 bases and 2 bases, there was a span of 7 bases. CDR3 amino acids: CASSQDEQNTEAFF. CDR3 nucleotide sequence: TGTGCCAGCAGCCAAGATGAGCAAAACACTGAAGCTTTCTTT.

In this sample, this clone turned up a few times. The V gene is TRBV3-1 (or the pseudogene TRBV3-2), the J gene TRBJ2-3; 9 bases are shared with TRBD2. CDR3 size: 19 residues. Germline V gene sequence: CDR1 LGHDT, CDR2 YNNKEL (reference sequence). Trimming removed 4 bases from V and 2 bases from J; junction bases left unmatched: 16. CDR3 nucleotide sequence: TGTGCCAGCAGCCGCCTGACTAGCGGAGAGGGTGGCACCACAGATACGCAGTATTTT. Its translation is CASSRLTSGEGGTTDTQYF.

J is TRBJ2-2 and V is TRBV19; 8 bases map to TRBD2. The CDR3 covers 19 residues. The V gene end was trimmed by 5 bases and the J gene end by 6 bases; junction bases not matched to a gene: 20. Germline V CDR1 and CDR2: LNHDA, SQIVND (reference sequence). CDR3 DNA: TGTGCCAGTAGTGCCCCAGCAGCGGGAGTAATGAGCCGAGCCGGGGAGCTGTTTTTT. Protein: CASSAPAAGVMSRAGELFF.

CDR3 sequence reads: CASSESGLASRTKNIQYF. CDR3 in DNA: TGCGCCAGCAGTGAATCTGGACTAGCGAGCCGAACCAAAAACATTCAGTACTTC. J is TRBJ2-4 and V is TRBV10-2; 9 nucleotides match TRBD2. Looked up from germline, CDR1 is WSHSY and CDR2 is SAAADI. There are 18 residues in the CDR3. V lost 3 bases, J lost 2 bases, and 11 bases stayed unmatched.

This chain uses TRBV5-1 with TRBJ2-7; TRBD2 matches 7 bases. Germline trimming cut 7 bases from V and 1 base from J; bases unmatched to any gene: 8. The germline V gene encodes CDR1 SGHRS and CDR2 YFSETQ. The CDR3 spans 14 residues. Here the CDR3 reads CASSGGGASYEQYF. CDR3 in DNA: TGCGCCAGCTCGGGGGGAGGGGCTTCCTACGAGCAGTACTTC.

The CDR3 sequence is CASSVEREKGEQYF. CDR3 nucleotide sequence: TGTGCCAGCAGTGTAGAGCGGGAGAAAGGAGAGCAGTACTTC. The rearrangement uses TRBV2 and TRBJ2-7; 8 bases line up with TRBD2. The V gene end was trimmed by 4 bases and the J gene end by 7 bases; junction bases not matched to a gene: 9. CDR3 length: 14 amino acids. In germline, CDR1 is SNHLY, CDR2 FYNNEI.

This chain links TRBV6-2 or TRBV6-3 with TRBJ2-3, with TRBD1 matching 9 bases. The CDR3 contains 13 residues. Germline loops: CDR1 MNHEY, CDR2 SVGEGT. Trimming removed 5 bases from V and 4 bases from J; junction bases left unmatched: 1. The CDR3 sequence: CASSDRGADTQYF. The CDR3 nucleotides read TGTGCCAGCAGTGACAGGGGGGCAGATACGCAGTATTTT.

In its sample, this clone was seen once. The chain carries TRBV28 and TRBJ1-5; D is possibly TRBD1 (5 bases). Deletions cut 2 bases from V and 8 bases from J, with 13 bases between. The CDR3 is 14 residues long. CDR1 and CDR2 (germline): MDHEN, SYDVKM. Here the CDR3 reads CASSLEQVVEPQHF. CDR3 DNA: TGTGCCAGCAGTTTAGAACAGGTTGTAGAGCCCCAGCATTTT.

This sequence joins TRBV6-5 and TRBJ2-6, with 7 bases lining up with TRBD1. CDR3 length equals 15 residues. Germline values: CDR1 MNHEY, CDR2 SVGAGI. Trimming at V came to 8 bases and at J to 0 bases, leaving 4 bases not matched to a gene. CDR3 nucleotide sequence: TGTGCCAGCGGACAGGCGAGCTCTGGGGCCAACGTCCTGACTTTC. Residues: CASGQASSGANVLTF.

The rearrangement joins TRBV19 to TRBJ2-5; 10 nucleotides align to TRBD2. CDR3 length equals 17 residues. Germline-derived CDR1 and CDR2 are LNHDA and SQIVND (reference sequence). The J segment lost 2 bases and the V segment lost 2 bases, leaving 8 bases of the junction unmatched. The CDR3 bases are TGTGCCAGTAGTATACGTCTAGCGGGAGCTTTACAAGAGACCCAGTACTTC. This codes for CASSIRLAGALQETQYF.

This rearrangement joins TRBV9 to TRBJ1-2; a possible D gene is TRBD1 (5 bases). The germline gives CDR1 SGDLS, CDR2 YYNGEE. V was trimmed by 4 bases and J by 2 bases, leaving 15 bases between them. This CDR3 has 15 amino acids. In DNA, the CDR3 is TGTGCCAGCAGCCCTAGGGGCCTGGGGAACTATGGCTACACCTTC. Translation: CASSPRGLGNYGYTF.

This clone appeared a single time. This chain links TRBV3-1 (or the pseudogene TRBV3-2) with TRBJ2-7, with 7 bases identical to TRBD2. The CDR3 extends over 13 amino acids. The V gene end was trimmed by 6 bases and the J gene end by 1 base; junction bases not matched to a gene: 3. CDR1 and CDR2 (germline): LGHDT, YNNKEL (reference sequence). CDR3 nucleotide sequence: TGTGCCAGCAGTCAGCGGGGATCCTACGAGCAGTACTTC. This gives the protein CASSQRGSYEQYF.

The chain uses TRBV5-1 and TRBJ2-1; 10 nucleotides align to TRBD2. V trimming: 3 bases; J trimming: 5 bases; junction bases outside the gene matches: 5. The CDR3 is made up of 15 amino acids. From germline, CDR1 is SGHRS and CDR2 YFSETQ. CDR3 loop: CASSYLAGVNNEQFF. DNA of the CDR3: TGCGCCAGCAGCTACCTAGCGGGAGTGAACAATGAGCAGTTCTTC.

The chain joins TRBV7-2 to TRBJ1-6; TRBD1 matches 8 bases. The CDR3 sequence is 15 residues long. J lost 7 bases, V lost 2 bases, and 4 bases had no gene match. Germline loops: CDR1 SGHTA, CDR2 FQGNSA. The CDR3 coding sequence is TGTGCCAGCAGCTTACAGTGGGACAGGAATTCACCCCTCCACTTT. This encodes CASSLQWDRNSPLHF.

The CDR3 nucleotides are TGTGCCAGTAGTACCCAGGGGGCAGGGGAGACCCAGTACTTC. Translated: CASSTQGAGETQYF. The chain uses TRBV19 and TRBJ2-5; 8 bases agree with TRBD1. The germline V gene has CDR1 LNHDA and CDR2 SQIVND (reference sequence). The CDR3 runs 14 residues. V dropped 4 bases and J dropped 5; count of bases not matched to a gene: 6. Drawing the rest from reference TRBV19 and TRBJ2-5, the complete variable domain is DGGITQSPKYLFRKEGQNVTLSCEQNLNHDAMYWYRQDPGQGLRLIYYSQIVNDFQKGDIAEGYSVSREKKESFPLTVTSAQKNPTAFYLCASSTQGAGETQYFGPGTRLLVL.

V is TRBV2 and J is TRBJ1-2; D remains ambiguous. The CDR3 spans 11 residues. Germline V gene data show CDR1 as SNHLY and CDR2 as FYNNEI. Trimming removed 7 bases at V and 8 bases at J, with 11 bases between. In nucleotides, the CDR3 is TGTGCCAGCAAACCCGGGGAAGGCTACACCTTC. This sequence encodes CASKPGEGYTF. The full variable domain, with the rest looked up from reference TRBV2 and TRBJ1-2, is EPEVTQTPSHQVTQMGQEVILRCVPISNHLYFYWYRQILGQKVEFLVSFYNNEISEKSEIFDDQFSVERPDGSNFTLKIRSTKLEDSAMYFCASKPGEGYTFGSGTRLTVV.

CDR3 DNA sequence: TGTGCCAGCAGCCCCAAGCGGGAGCAGTTCTTC. It translates to CASSPKREQFF. The V and J genes are TRBV7-8 and TRBJ2-1, with D possibly matching TRBD2 (5 bases). This CDR3 contains 11 residues. CDR1 and CDR2 from the germline V gene are SGHVS and FQNEAQ. V was clipped by 5 bases and J by 10 bases, with 9 bases between them.

CDR3 loop: CAWSGQTSNQPQHF. The CDR3 DNA is TGTGCCTGGAGCGGACAGACTTCGAATCAGCCCCAGCATTTT. This chain joins TRBV30 and TRBJ1-5; D is perhaps TRBD1 (6 bases). In germline, CDR1 is GTSNPN, CDR2 SVGIG (reference sequence). Trimming removed 3 bases at V and 4 bases at J, with 13 bases between. The length of the CDR3 is 14 residues.

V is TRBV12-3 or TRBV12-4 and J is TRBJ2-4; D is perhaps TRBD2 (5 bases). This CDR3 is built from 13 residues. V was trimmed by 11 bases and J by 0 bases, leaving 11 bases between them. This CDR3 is CASLGRAKNIQYF. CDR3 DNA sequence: TGTGCCTCCCTGGGGAGAGCCAAAAACATTCAGTACTTC.

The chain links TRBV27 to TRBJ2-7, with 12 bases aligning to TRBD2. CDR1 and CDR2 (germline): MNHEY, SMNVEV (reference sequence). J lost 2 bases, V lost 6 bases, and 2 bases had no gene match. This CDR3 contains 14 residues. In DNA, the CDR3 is TGTGCCAGCAGGGGACTAGCGGGCCCCTACGAGCAGTACTTC. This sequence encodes CASRGLAGPYEQYF.

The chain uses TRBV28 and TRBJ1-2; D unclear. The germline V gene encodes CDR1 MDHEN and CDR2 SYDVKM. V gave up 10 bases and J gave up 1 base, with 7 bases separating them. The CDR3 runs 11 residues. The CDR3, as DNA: TGTGCCACCGCGGATAACTATGGCTACACCTTC. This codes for CATADNYGYTF.

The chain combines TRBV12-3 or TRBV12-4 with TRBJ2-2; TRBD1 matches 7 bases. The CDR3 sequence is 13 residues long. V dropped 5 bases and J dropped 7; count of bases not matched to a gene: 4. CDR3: CASSPTGIGELFF. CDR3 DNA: TGTGCCAGCAGTCCGACAGGGATCGGGGAGCTGTTTTTT.

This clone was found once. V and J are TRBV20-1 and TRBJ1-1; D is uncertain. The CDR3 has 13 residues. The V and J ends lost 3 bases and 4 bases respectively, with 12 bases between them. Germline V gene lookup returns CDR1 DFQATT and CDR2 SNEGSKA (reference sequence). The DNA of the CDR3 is TGCAGTGCTAGTCTCCTCTCGGGCACTGAAGCTTTCTTT. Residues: CSASLLSGTEAFF.